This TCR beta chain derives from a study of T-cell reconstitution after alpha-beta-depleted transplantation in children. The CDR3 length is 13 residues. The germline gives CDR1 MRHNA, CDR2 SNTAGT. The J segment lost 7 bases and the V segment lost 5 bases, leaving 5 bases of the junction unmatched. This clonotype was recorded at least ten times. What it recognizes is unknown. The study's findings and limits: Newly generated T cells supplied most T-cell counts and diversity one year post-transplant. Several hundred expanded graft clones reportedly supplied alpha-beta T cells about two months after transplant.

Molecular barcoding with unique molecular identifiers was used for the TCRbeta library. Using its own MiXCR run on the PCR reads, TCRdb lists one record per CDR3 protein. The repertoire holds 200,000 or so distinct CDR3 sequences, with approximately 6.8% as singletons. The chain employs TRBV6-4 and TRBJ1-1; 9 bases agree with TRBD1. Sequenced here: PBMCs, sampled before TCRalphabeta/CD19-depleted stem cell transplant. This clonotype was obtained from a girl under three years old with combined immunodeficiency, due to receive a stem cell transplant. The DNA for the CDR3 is TGTGCCAGCAGTACAGGGGGCTATAATGAAGCTTTCTTT. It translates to CASSTGGYNEAFF.